This T cell receptor beta chain was sequenced in a study of cytomegalovirus exposure and HLA in healthy donors. The wider study: Findings of an earlier analysis included over 95 million unique TCR beta sequences from 200 million or so T cells. Study-wide results and limits: In a later analysis, the majority of CMV-associated beta chains seemingly showed HLA restriction. With DRB1 most and HLA-C fewest, TCR association rates differed between HLA loci in a later analysis.

60 Vbeta and 13 Jbeta primers were used in PCR. TCRdb keeps only in-frame clones here, not all; method: immunoSEQ multiplex PCR. The sample has 60,000 or so clones; roughly 71% are singletons. Germline CDR1 and CDR2: SQVTM and ANQGSEA. CDR3 size: 14 residues. The V gene lost 7 bases and the J gene lost 7 bases, with 20 bases spanning the gap. In regard to this clone: As yet, its antigen is unknown.

The chain links TRBV29-1 to TRBJ2-1; maybe TRBD2 (5 bases). Sequencing input: PBMCs. The receptor comes from a man in his forties or fifties in good health and CMV-seropositive. The CDR3 coding sequence is TGCAGCGCATACCGACCTCTGAGAGGGAATGAGCAGTTCTTC. Its protein is CSAYRPLRGNEQFF.